One and the same sample provided the 23 T cell receptor beta chains below, sequenced in a study of blood T cell repertoires in COVID-19. Sequencing used immunoSEQ multiplex PCR; TCRdb keeps in-frame clones, though not all of them. The sample yields 220,000 or so clones, around 84% seen once. Input material: peripheral blood. The receptor source for this set is a man aged 50 or older who had recovered from COVID-19.

The chain employs TRBV6-1 and TRBJ1-5, with D possibly being TRBD1 (6 bases). The CDR3 is made up of 15 amino acids. Per germline, CDR1 MNHNS and CDR2 SASEGT. The ends were cut back, 1 base at V and 2 bases at J, with 9 bases in the middle. CDR3 region: CASSEGGGGNQPQHF. CDR3 sequence (DNA): TGTGCCAGCAGTGAAGGAGGGGGGGGCAATCAGCCCCAGCATTTT.

The chain recombines TRBV7-2 with TRBJ2-7; D is possibly TRBD2 (5 bases). Germline CDR1 and CDR2: SGHTA and FQGNSA. The V end lost 5 bases, the J end lost 0 bases, and 11 bases lay between the germline ends. The CDR3 has 14 residues. CDR3 coding DNA: TGTGCCAGCAGCGTGGACTCAAGCTCCTACGAGCAGTACTTC. As protein: CASSVDSSSYEQYF.

Ten or more counts support this clone. The chain links TRBV7-9 to TRBJ2-2, with 11 nucleotides matching TRBD2. V was clipped by 5 bases and J by 4 bases; unmatched bases: 9. Germline loops: CDR1 SEHNR, CDR2 FQNEAQ (reference sequence). The CDR3 covers 17 residues. CDR3 bases: TGTGCCAGCAGCGGACATAGCGGGAGGGCCGTCACCGGGGAGCTGTTTTTT. Protein sequence: CASSGHSGRAVTGELFF.

V is TRBV28 and J is TRBJ1-1; D is undetermined. Trimming removed 6 bases at V and 0 bases at J, with 11 bases between. CDR3 length equals 14 residues. Germline V CDR1 and CDR2: MDHEN, SYDVKM. This CDR3 reads CASRRGILNTEAFF. The CDR3 DNA follows: TGTGCCAGCAGGCGCGGGATCCTGAACACTGAAGCTTTCTTT.

This sequence joins TRBV15 and TRBJ1-4; D is ambiguous. Trimming stripped 1 base from V and 7 bases from J, with 7 bases between. The germline gives CDR1 LNHNV, CDR2 YYDKDF (reference sequence). The CDR3 loop spans 13 amino acids. CDR3 DNA: TGTGCCACCAGCAGAGTCCCTAGTGAAAAACTGTTTTTT. Translation gives CATSRVPSEKLFF.

The J gene is TRBJ2-3, the V gene TRBV28, with TRBD2 matching 7 bases. V was pared by 1 base and J by 4 bases, with 5 bases of the junction left unmatched. The CDR3 covers 15 residues. Germline CDR1 is MDHEN and CDR2 is SYDVKM. The CDR3 region is CASSLLASGADTQYF. CDR3 in DNA: TGTGCCAGCAGTTTATTGGCTAGCGGAGCAGATACGCAGTATTTT.

DNA of the CDR3: TGCGCCAGCAGCGCAGGACAGGATAGCAATCAGCCCCAGCATTTT. This translates into CASSAGQDSNQPQHF. The chain couples TRBV10-2 to TRBJ1-5, with TRBD1 matching 7 bases. This CDR3 has 15 residues. Losses at the gene ends were 6 bases for V and 0 bases for J; bases not matched to a gene: 5. CDR1 and CDR2 from the germline V gene are WSHSY and SAAADI.

V gene TRBV28 combines with J gene TRBJ2-7; a weak D match, TRBD2 (6 bases). CDR1 is MDHEN and CDR2 is SYDVKM in the germline V gene. The CDR3 covers 14 residues. Trimming cost V 5 bases and J 4 bases, with 15 bases left between them. The CDR3 DNA reads as TGTGCCAGCAGTGAGTTCGGAGGGAGGTACGAGCAGTACTTC. Residues: CASSEFGGRYEQYF.

The CDR3 loop is CASSYDRAYSPLHF. The CDR3, as DNA: TGTGCCAGCAGTTACGACAGGGCCTATTCACCCCTCCACTTT. This chain links TRBV6-2 or TRBV6-3 with TRBJ1-6, with 7 bases lining up with TRBD1. After removal of 2 bases from V and 8 bases from J, the junction contained 3 bases not matched to a gene. CDR1 and CDR2 from the germline V gene are MNHEY and SVGEGT. This CDR3 is 14 amino acids long.

The chain uses TRBV3-1 (or the pseudogene TRBV3-2) and TRBJ1-1; D might be TRBD1 (6 bases). Trimming shortened V by 2 bases and J by 0 bases, and 7 bases separated the two germline ends. The length of the CDR3 is 14 residues. Germline-derived CDR1 and CDR2 are LGHDT and YNNKEL (reference sequence). Here the CDR3 reads CASSQRGMNTEAFF. The CDR3 DNA reads TGTGCCAGCAGCCAAAGGGGGATGAACACTGAAGCTTTCTTT.

V and J are TRBV30 and TRBJ2-1, with a possible D match to TRBD1 (6 bases). Trimming shortened V by 1 base and J by 4 bases, and 17 bases separated the two germline ends. CDR1 and CDR2 (germline): GTSNPN, SVGIG (reference sequence). The CDR3 loop spans 16 amino acids. The CDR3 protein is CAWSGATGASYNEQFF. As DNA, the CDR3 is TGTGCCTGGAGTGGGGCGACAGGAGCTTCGTACAATGAGCAGTTCTTC.

V is TRBV28 and J is TRBJ1-5; D is undetermined. The CDR3 loop spans 15 amino acids. From germline, CDR1 is MDHEN and CDR2 SYDVKM. V lost 7 bases and J 3 bases, leaving 16 bases between the germline ends. Here the CDR3 DNA reads TGTGCCAGCACCCGAGGTGGGAGTTTCAATCAGCCCCAGCATTTT. Translating gives CASTRGGSFNQPQHF.

The J gene is TRBJ1-2, the V gene TRBV14; 7 bases align to TRBD1. In germline, CDR1 is SGHDN, CDR2 FVKESK. The V gene end was trimmed by 5 bases and the J gene end by 3 bases; junction bases not matched to a gene: 6. The CDR3 extends over 14 amino acids. The CDR3, as DNA: TGTGCCAGCAGCGTTAAGGGGGCCCACTATGGCTACACCTTC. Encoded protein: CASSVKGAHYGYTF.

The rearrangement joins TRBV18 to TRBJ2-7; D may be TRBD1 (5 bases). Germline CDR1 and CDR2: KGHSH and LQKENI. V lost 2 bases and J 6 bases, leaving 14 bases between the germline ends. The CDR3 covers 14 residues. CDR3 nucleotides: TGTGCCAGCTCACCAACACCCCAGGGTTCCGAGCAGTACTTC. Its translation is CASSPTPQGSEQYF.

This clone was counted once. The rearrangement joins TRBV20-1 to TRBJ2-1, with 11 nucleotides matching TRBD2. The CDR3 totals 11 residues. Germline loops: CDR1 DFQATT, CDR2 SNEGSKA (reference sequence). Germline trimming cut 3 bases from V and 15 bases from J; bases unmatched to any gene: 4. In nucleotides, the CDR3 is TGCAGTGCTAGTAGCGGGAGGGTACCGTTCTTC. Residues: CSASSGRVPFF.

The rearrangement joins TRBV11-2 to TRBJ1-1; 7 nucleotides agree with TRBD1. The CDR3 is 15 residues long. The V segment lost 5 bases and the J segment 0 bases; nucleotides outside the gene matches: 6. Germline V gene data show CDR1 as SGHAT and CDR2 as FQNNGV. The CDR3 sequence: CASSNPQGLNTEAFF. CDR3 sequence (DNA): TGTGCCAGCAGCAATCCACAGGGGTTGAACACTGAAGCTTTCTTT.

The chain links TRBV19 to TRBJ2-7; 10 bases are a match to TRBD1. The V segment lost 3 bases and the J segment 2 bases; nucleotides outside the gene matches: 1. Germline V gene lookup returns CDR1 LNHDA and CDR2 SQIVND (reference sequence). The CDR3 sequence is 14 residues long. The CDR3 DNA reads as TGTGCCAGTAGTATCGGGACAGGGGCCTACGAGCAGTACTTC. It encodes CASSIGTGAYEQYF. Full variable domain (remainder filled in from reference TRBV19 and TRBJ2-7): DGGITQSPKYLFRKEGQNVTLSCEQNLNHDAMYWYRQDPGQGLRLIYYSQIVNDFQKGDIAEGYSVSREKKESFPLTVTSAQKNPTAFYLCASSIGTGAYEQYFGPGTRLTVT.

The chain employs TRBV4-2 and TRBJ1-2; TRBD1 aligns across 9 bases. V gave up 5 bases and J gave up 6 bases; unmatched junction bases: 10. This CDR3 region has 15 residues. CDR1 is LGHNA, CDR2 YNFKEQ, per germline. CDR3 loop: CASSSGQGRAHGYTF. Here the CDR3 DNA reads TGTGCCAGCAGCTCGGGACAGGGAAGGGCGCATGGCTACACCTTC.

The rearrangement links TRBV4-1 to TRBJ1-5, with D possibly TRBD1 on 5 matching bases. The V gene lost 4 bases and the J gene lost 0 bases, with 13 bases spanning the gap. The CDR3 is made up of 16 amino acids. Germline CDR1 MGHRA, CDR2 YSYEKL. The chain's CDR3 is CASSPVQGASNQPQHF. CDR3 DNA: TGCGCCAGCAGCCCTGTTCAAGGGGCTAGCAATCAGCCCCAGCATTTT.

V usage is TRBV6-5 and J usage is TRBJ2-5, with 11 bases fitting TRBD1. J lost 2 bases, V lost 7 bases, and 6 bases had no gene match. The CDR3 is 15 amino acids. The germline V gene encodes CDR1 MNHEY and CDR2 SVGAGI. CDR3 nucleotide sequence: TGTGCCAGCATCGGACAGGGGGCCTTACAAGAGACCCAGTACTTC. Residues: CASIGQGALQETQYF.

The chain couples TRBV7-8 to TRBJ2-5; TRBD2 might be the D (6 bases). Trimming took 3 bases from V and 4 from J, leaving 18 bases between them. Germline V gene lookup returns CDR1 SGHVS and CDR2 FQNEAQ. The length of the CDR3 is 16 residues. The CDR3 region is CASSLKRARSRETQYF. In DNA, the CDR3 is TGTGCCAGCAGCTTGAAGCGGGCGCGGTCGAGAGAGACCCAGTACTTC. Drawing the rest from reference TRBV7-8 and TRBJ2-5, the complete variable domain is GAGVSQSPRYKVAKRGQDVALRCDPISGHVSLFWYQQALGQGPEFLTYFQNEAQLDKSGLPSDRFFAERPEGSVSTLKIQRTQQEDSAVYLCASSLKRARSRETQYFGPGTRLLVL.

The chain uses TRBV2 and TRBJ1-4, with 9 bases matching TRBD1. Germline CDR1 is SNHLY and CDR2 is FYNNEI. The CDR3 runs to 14 residues. V was clipped by 6 bases and J by 7 bases; unmatched bases: 6. The CDR3, as DNA: TGTGCCAGCAGAGGACAGGGGCTCACTGAAAAACTGTTTTTT. Translating gives CASRGQGLTEKLFF.

The V and J genes are TRBV19 and TRBJ2-1; 15 bases line up with TRBD2. V shed 4 bases and J 7 bases; nucleotides not matched to a gene: 8. The CDR3 loop spans 17 amino acids. CDR1 LNHDA and CDR2 SQIVND come from the germline V gene (reference sequence). The CDR3, as DNA: TGTGCCAGTAGTAAAACCTCCGGGACTAGCGGGGGGAATGAGCAGTTCTTC. Amino acid sequence: CASSKTSGTSGGNEQFF.